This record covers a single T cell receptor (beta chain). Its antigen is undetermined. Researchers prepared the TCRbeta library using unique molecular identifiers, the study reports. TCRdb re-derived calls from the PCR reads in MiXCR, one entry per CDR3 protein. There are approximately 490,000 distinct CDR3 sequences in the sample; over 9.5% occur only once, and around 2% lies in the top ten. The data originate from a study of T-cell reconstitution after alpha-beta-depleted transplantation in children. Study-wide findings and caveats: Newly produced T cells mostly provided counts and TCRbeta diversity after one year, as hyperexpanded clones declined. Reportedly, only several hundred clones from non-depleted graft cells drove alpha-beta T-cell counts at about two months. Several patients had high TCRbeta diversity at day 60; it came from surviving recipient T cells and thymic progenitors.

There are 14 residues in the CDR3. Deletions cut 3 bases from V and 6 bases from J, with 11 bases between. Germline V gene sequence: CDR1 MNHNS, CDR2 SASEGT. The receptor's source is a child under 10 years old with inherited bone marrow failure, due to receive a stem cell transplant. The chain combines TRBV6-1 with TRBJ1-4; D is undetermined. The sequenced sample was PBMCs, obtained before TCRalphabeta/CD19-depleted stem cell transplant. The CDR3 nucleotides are TGTGCCAGCAGTGATGGGTACAGCCATGAAAAACTGTTTTTT. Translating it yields CASSDGYSHEKLFF.